In this sample, the clone carrying this TCR beta chain turned up once. What it recognizes is unknown. A second PCR of about 6 to 12 cycles used a sample-barcoded 5' primer and a J-beta primer mix. Every molecule of cDNA carried a tag from a template-switch adaptor with 12 random nucleotides. TCRdb called the 5' RACE reads again in MiXCR, with one record for every CDR3 protein. Of about 1,800,000 distinct CDR3 sequences in the sample, roughly 28% were seen once. This specimen comes from a study of blood T cells in healthy people across ages. The study's findings and limits: Older individuals had lower TCR beta diversity per million T cells (the decline was roughly linear).

This CDR3 has 17 residues. Germline CDR1 SGHTA, CDR2 FQGTGA. Trimming at V came to 6 bases and at J to 0 bases, leaving 11 bases not matched to a gene. The TCR sequence derives from a woman aged 25 to 39 in good health. Sequencing used blood. The chain carries TRBV7-3 and TRBJ1-3; 7 bases match TRBD1. CDR3: CASRRTTGQISGNTIYF. In DNA form, the CDR3 reads TGTGCCAGCAGGCGAACGACAGGGCAAATCTCTGGAAACACCATATATTTT.